The 18 T cell receptor beta chains below come from one sample, sequenced in a study of cytomegalovirus exposure and HLA in healthy donors (dated by TCRdb to the late 2010s). Libraries were prepared through the immunoSEQ multiplex PCR assay. The multiplex PCR relied on a mix of 60 forward primers for TCR Vbeta segments and 13 reverse primers for TCR Jbeta segments. The table was pulled from immuneACCESS by TCRdb, which kept in-frame rearrangements only. Such tables lose some clones; where checked, under half of the loss comes from unresolved V genes, and the rest has no known cause. Across this sample there are about 160,000 clones, with just under 80% seen only once. In total, the top ten clones hold over 8% of the sample. Material for sequencing was PBMCs. The receptors were sampled from a man between 18 and 35 years old in good health and CMV-seropositive.

The genes are TRBV10-3 and TRBJ2-2; TRBD2 agrees at 8 bases. The V gene's germline CDR1 is ENHRY and CDR2 SYGVKD. CDR3 length: 13 amino acids. Losses at the gene ends were 8 bases for V and 7 bases for J; bases not matched to a gene: 6. CDR3 protein: CAILREGDGELFF. CDR3 in DNA: TGTGCCATCCTCCGGGAGGGGGACGGGGAGCTGTTTTTT.

The chain links TRBV25-1 to TRBJ2-2; D unresolved. Trimming shortened V by 1 base and J by 6 bases, and 12 bases separated the two germline ends. Germline V gives CDR1 MGHDK, CDR2 SYGVNS. The CDR3 totals 15 residues. The CDR3 is CASSELAGFSGELFF. In DNA, the CDR3 is TGTGCCAGCAGTGAATTGGCTGGCTTCTCCGGGGAGCTGTTTTTT.

This clone was seen a handful of times. The chain joins TRBV2 to TRBJ2-3; the D gene is possibly TRBD2 (5 bases). Germline CDR1 and CDR2: SNHLY and FYNNEI. Trimming left V 8 bases short and J 1 base short, with 16 bases between. CDR3 length: 15 amino acids. The CDR3 nucleotides read TGTGCCAGCTGGGGAGTCGTGTTTGGCACAGATACGCAGTATTTT. Amino acid sequence: CASWGVVFGTDTQYF.

The chain recombines TRBV7-9 with TRBJ2-7; 10 bases fit TRBD1. V lost 4 bases, J lost 6 bases, and 6 bases stayed unmatched. Per germline, CDR1 SEHNR and CDR2 FQNEAQ (reference sequence). The CDR3 is 14 amino acids. The CDR3 bases are TGTGCCAGCAGCTCCGGGACAGGGGTGTCCGAGCAGTACTTC. Protein: CASSSGTGVSEQYF.

This chain joins TRBV15 and TRBJ2-7; 8 bases line up with TRBD2. CDR3 length: 15 amino acids. J gave up 3 bases and V 0 bases, and 4 bases lay outside the gene matches. Germline loops: CDR1 LNHNV, CDR2 YYDKDF (reference sequence). CDR3 nucleotide sequence: TGTGCCACCAGCAGAGACACTAGCGGAGGCTACGAGCAGTACTTC. It specifies CATSRDTSGGYEQYF.

This chain uses TRBV10-3 with TRBJ1-1; 7 bases fit TRBD1. V trimming: 3 bases; J trimming: 4 bases; junction bases outside the gene matches: 2. The germline CDR1 and CDR2 sequences are ENHRY and SYGVKD. The CDR3 consists of 13 residues. The CDR3 sequence is CAISEAGGTEAFF. The CDR3 nucleotides are TGTGCCATCAGTGAAGCAGGGGGCACTGAAGCTTTCTTT.

The table lists this clone with a few counts. This rearrangement joins TRBV2 to TRBJ1-5, with D unresolved. Germline V gene data show CDR1 as SNHLY and CDR2 as FYNNEI. Trimming took off 1 base at V and 5 bases at J, with 9 bases between the two ends. The CDR3 spans 14 residues. CDR3: CASSEDRSYQPQHF. The DNA for the CDR3 is TGTGCCAGCAGTGAAGACCGGTCTTATCAGCCCCAGCATTTT.

This clone was recorded only once. The chain has TRBV10-1 and TRBJ2-5; 7 nucleotides agree with TRBD1. The CDR3 length is 14 residues. The germline V gene encodes CDR1 WNHNN and CDR2 SYGVQD (reference sequence). With V trimmed by 4 bases and J by 1 base, 3 bases remained unmatched. The CDR3: CASSGGQSQETQYF. The CDR3 DNA sequence: TGCGCCAGCAGTGGGGGACAGAGCCAAGAGACCCAGTACTTC.

This clone was observed a handful of times. The rearrangement uses TRBV10-3 and TRBJ2-7, with 14 bases lining up with TRBD2. CDR3 length: 16 amino acids. Trimming at V came to 6 bases and at J to 4 bases, leaving 8 bases not matched to a gene. Germline V gene sequence: CDR1 ENHRY, CDR2 SYGVKD. The CDR3 region is CAISHQGLAGEYEQYF. As DNA, the CDR3 is TGTGCCATCAGCCACCAGGGACTAGCGGGAGAATACGAGCAGTACTTC.

This chain joins TRBV5-1 and TRBJ2-7, with 16 bases identical to TRBD2. V gave up 2 bases and J gave up 5 bases; unmatched junction bases: 10. The CDR3 loop spans 18 amino acids. From germline, CDR1 is SGHRS and CDR2 YFSETQ. As DNA, the CDR3 is TGCGCCAGCAGCTTCGGGACTAGCGGGAGGGCCCCTATTGACGAGCAGTACTTC. Translated: CASSFGTSGRAPIDEQYF. Using reference TRBV5-1 and TRBJ2-7 for the parts outside the CDR3, the full variable domain is KAGVTQTPRYLIKTRGQQVTLSCSPISGHRSVSWYQQTPGQGLQFLFEYFSETQRNKGNFPGRFSGRQFSNSRSEMNVSTLELGDSALYLCASSFGTSGRAPIDEQYFGPGTRLTVT.

This chain uses TRBV19 with TRBJ1-2, with D perhaps matching TRBD1 (6 bases). Germline lookup yields CDR1 LNHDA and CDR2 SQIVND (reference sequence). The CDR3 has 16 residues. V gave up 5 bases and J gave up 10 bases, with 26 bases separating them. The CDR3 nucleotides read TGTGCCAGTAGTGCTGCGGAACTCCCGACAGGTCCCCACTACACCTTC. Residues: CASSAAELPTGPHYTF.

This clone has more than one count but fewer than ten. The chain joins TRBV19 to TRBJ1-5; D gene unclear. The CDR3 is made up of 13 amino acids. The germline V gene encodes CDR1 LNHDA and CDR2 SQIVND (reference sequence). Trimming left V 5 bases short and J 7 bases short, with 12 bases between. DNA for the CDR3: TGTGCCAGTAGTGGCGGCAGATCACAGCCCCAGCATTTT. Amino acids: CASSGGRSQPQHF.

The gene calls are TRBV5-4 and TRBJ2-7, with 10 bases identical to TRBD2. From germline, CDR1 is SGHNT and CDR2 YYREEE (reference sequence). Trimming removed 4 bases from V and 1 base from J; junction bases left unmatched: 8. The CDR3 totals 16 residues. CDR3: CASSQEAGGPSYEQYF. The CDR3 nucleotides read TGTGCCAGCAGCCAGGAAGCGGGAGGGCCGTCCTACGAGCAGTACTTC.

The CDR3 nucleotides read TGCAGTTCCCCAGGGTACTATGGCTACACCTTC. Protein sequence: CSSPGYYGYTF. The chain combines TRBV20-1 with TRBJ1-2; D possibly corresponds to TRBD1 (5 bases). V dropped 8 bases and J dropped 3 bases, with 10 bases sitting between them. The CDR3 is 11 amino acids. Germline lookup yields CDR1 DFQATT and CDR2 SNEGSKA (reference sequence).

The chain carries TRBV30 and TRBJ2-3; D is possibly TRBD2 (6 bases). Germline loops: CDR1 GTSNPN, CDR2 SVGIG (reference sequence). Trimming shortened V by 0 bases and J by 4 bases, and 14 bases separated the two germline ends. This CDR3 has 15 residues. CDR3 sequence: CAWSVLVGLADTQYF. The CDR3 DNA follows: TGTGCCTGGAGTGTATTGGTGGGACTCGCAGATACGCAGTATTTT.

The chain carries TRBV29-1 and TRBJ2-3; TRBD2 matches 13 bases. CDR3 size: 16 residues. Trimming cost V 5 bases and J 3 bases; bases outside gene matches: 8. Germline V CDR1 and CDR2: SQVTM, ANQGSEA. CDR3 in amino acids: CSVSGRLAGGTDTQYF. CDR3 in DNA: TGCAGCGTTTCCGGAAGACTAGCGGGAGGAACAGATACGCAGTATTTT.

This clone was found once. In the same sample, other DNA sequences code for this CDR3. The chain is built from TRBV4-2 and TRBJ1-5; D possibly corresponds to TRBD1 (5 bases). CDR3 length equals 15 residues. The V and J ends lost 0 bases and 3 bases respectively, with 9 bases between them. Germline V CDR1 and CDR2: LGHNA, YNFKEQ. The CDR3 spells CASSQDRAHNQPQHF. The CDR3 DNA is TGTGCCAGCAGCCAAGACAGGGCTCACAATCAGCCCCAGCATTTT.

This clone came up a few times. The chain has TRBV10-3 and TRBJ2-7; 9 nucleotides align to TRBD1. CDR3 length: 15 amino acids. With V trimmed by 4 bases and J by 0 bases, 4 bases remained unmatched. Germline V gives CDR1 ENHRY, CDR2 SYGVKD. CDR3 amino acids: CAISGGQGTSYEQYF. The CDR3, as DNA: TGTGCCATCAGTGGAGGACAGGGGACCTCCTACGAGCAGTACTTC.